Here is one TCR beta chain with its context. Its antigen is not known. These data are taken from a study of CD8 T cells in Susac syndrome. Whole-study results and caveats: Expansion of clones was not seen in the CD4+ T cell repertoires of Susac syndrome.

Trimming cost V 0 bases and J 1 base, with 12 bases left between them. In germline, CDR1 is SGDLS, CDR2 YYNGEE. The CDR3 contains 16 residues. Negative isolation yielded CD4+ and CD8+ T cells, and FACS enriched TEMRA cells. With random hexamers, roughly 0.45 to 1 ug RNA was reverse transcribed. TCR beta CDR3 was amplified by immunoSEQ covering 54 Vbeta and 13 Jbeta. In TCRdb, the immunoSEQ multiplex PCR reads were re-called with MiXCR into one record per CDR3 protein. This table has under 200,000 distinct CDR3 sequences, under 95% appearing once. Material: CD4+ T cells from PBMCs. V gene TRBV9 combines with J gene TRBJ2-3; possibly TRBD2 for D (6 bases). The clonotype originates from a human donor with Susac syndrome. Here the CDR3 DNA reads TGTGCCAGCAGCGTAGGGTCCAGCGGGCGCACAGATACGCAGTATTTT. Translation gives CASSVGSSGRTDTQYF.